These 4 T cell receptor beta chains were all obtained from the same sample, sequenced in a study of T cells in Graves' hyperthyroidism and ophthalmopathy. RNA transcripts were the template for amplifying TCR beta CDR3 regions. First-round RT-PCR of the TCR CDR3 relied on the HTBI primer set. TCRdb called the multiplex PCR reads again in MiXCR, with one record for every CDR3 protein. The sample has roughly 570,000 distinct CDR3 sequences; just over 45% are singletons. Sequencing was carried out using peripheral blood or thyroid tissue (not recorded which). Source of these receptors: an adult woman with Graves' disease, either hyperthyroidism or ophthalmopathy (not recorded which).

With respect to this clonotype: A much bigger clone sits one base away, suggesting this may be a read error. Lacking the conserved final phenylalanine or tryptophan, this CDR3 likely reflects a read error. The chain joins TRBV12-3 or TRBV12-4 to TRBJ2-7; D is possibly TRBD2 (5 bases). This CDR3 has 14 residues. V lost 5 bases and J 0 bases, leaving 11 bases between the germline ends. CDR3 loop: CASSPGLNSYEQYS. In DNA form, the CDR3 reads TGTGCCAGCAGTCCGGGATTAAACTCCTACGAGCAGTACTCC.

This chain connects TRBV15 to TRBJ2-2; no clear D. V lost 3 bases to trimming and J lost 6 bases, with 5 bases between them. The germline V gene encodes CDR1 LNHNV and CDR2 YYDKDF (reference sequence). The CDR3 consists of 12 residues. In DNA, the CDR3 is TGTGCCACCAGCAGTAGGGCCGGGGAGCTGTTTTTT. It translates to CATSSRAGELFF.

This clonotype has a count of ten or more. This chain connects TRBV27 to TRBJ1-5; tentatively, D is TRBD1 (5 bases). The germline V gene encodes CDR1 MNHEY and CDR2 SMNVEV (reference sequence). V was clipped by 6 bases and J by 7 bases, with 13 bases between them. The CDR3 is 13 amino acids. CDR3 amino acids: CASSQEGMQPQHF. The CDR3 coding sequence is TGTGCCAGCAGCCAGGAGGGGATGCAGCCCCAGCATTTT.

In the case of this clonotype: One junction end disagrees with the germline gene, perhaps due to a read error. CDR3 nucleotides: TGTGCCACCAGTACGGGGGCGCCAGAGACCCAGTACTTC. Translated: CATSTGAPETQYF. This chain connects TRBV2 to TRBJ2-5; possibly TRBD1 or TRBD2 for D (6 bases each). Per the germline V gene, CDR1 is SNHLY and CDR2 is FYNNEI. This CDR3 is built from 13 residues.